Listed here are 4 T cell receptor beta chains from one sample, sequenced in a study of Tregs in tolerant kidney transplant recipients. Method: immunoSEQ multiplex PCR; TCRdb's copy keeps in-frame clones and lacks some. Of around 98,000 clones listed, 93% were seen once; the top ten hold 0.46%. The specimen was CD4+ T cells from blood, collected before the transplant. The source of these receptors is a human donor who received a combined kidney and bone marrow transplant.

The chain employs TRBV28 and TRBJ1-2, with 8 nucleotides matching TRBD1. Germline trimming cut 6 bases from V and 4 bases from J; bases unmatched to any gene: 7. Germline CDR1 and CDR2: MDHEN and SYDVKM. CDR3 size: 14 residues. The CDR3 here is CASRRTGTAYGYTF. The DNA for the CDR3 is TGTGCCAGCAGGAGGACAGGGACGGCCTATGGCTACACCTTC.

This clone showed up just once. The gene calls are TRBV9 and TRBJ2-5, with D tentatively TRBD2 (6 bases). Germline V gene lookup returns CDR1 SGDLS and CDR2 YYNGEE. V shed 3 bases and J shed 5 bases, with 14 bases lying between them. This CDR3 region has 14 residues. The CDR3 nucleotides read TGTGCCAGCAGCGCCGGGACTCCGTGGGAGACCCAGTACTTC. Protein sequence: CASSAGTPWETQYF.

The chain joins TRBV28 to TRBJ2-1, with D tentatively TRBD2 (7 bases). V was cut by 3 bases and J by 7 bases, with 16 bases left in between. Germline V gives CDR1 MDHEN, CDR2 SYDVKM. The CDR3 covers 15 residues. CDR3 region: CASSFSGGGGNEQFF. In nucleotides, the CDR3 is TGTGCCAGCAGTTTTTCGGGGGGCGGGGGTAATGAGCAGTTCTTC. Full variable domain (rest looked up from reference TRBV28 and TRBJ2-1): DVKVTQSSRYLVKRTGEKVFLECVQDMDHENMFWYRQDPGLGLRLIYFSYDVKMKEKGDIPEGYSVSREKKERFSLILESASTNQTSMYLCASSFSGGGGNEQFFGPGTRLTVL.

In DNA, the CDR3 is TGTGCCAGCAGCTTCGCGACAGGGGGCTTAAATGAAAAACTGTTTTTT. Its protein product is CASSFATGGLNEKLFF. The chain couples TRBV7-9 to TRBJ1-4; TRBD1 aligns across 10 bases. The CDR3 spans 16 residues. V gave up 3 bases and J gave up 5 bases; unmatched junction bases: 6. CDR1 and CDR2 (germline): SEHNR, FQNEAQ (reference sequence).